This T cell receptor (beta chain) was recovered during a study of cytomegalovirus exposure and HLA in healthy donors. Study-level points and caveats: In a later analysis, a missense DCLRE1C variant was linked to TCR beta V- and J-gene trimming.

As for this clone: The antigen remains unidentified.

The germline CDR1 and CDR2 sequences are MDHEN and SYDVKM. CDR3 length: 13 amino acids. V lost 3 bases to trimming and J lost 4 bases, with 9 bases between them. It was with 60 Vbeta and 13 Jbeta primers that the PCR ran. Using immunoSEQ multiplex PCR, the repertoire was profiled, and TCRdb retains in-frame clones only, with some absent. This repertoire includes 70,000 to 85,000 clones. The sequenced sample was PBMCs. The chain has TRBV28 and TRBJ1-2; D possibly corresponds to TRBD1 (5 bases). This sequence was found in a female donor in good health and CMV-seropositive. CDR3 in DNA: TGTGCCAGCAGTTTGCACAGGAGCTATGGCTACACCTTC. Translating it yields CASSLHRSYGYTF.